This TCR beta chain was sequenced during a study of response to subunit inactivated influenza vaccine. TCRdb reprocessed the RT-PCR reads with MiXCR, giving one entry per CDR3 protein. This repertoire shows some 570,000 distinct CDR3 sequences, roughly 12% found once; its top ten account for 11%. This clonotype was detected a few times. The germline V gene has CDR1 LGHNA and CDR2 YSLEER. V lost 4 bases and J 1 base, leaving 10 bases between the germline ends. This CDR3 is 15 amino acids long. This sample was shared with a second study, whose subject was T cells expressing NK-cell markers. That paper states: cDNA encoding TCR beta was synthesized via 5'RACE template switching incorporating UMIs. In several experiments, an anti-gamma-delta TCR antibody restricted sorting to alpha-beta TCR T cells. A few donors' CD3+CD56-NKG2C+ cells were dominated by the same clonotypes.

This specimen consisted of PBMCs from blood, obtained on the day of vaccination. The chain is built from TRBV4-3 and TRBJ2-2; D could derive from TRBD1 or TRBD2 (5 bases each). This TCR was sampled from a man in his fifties who received an inactivated influenza vaccine. The CDR3 DNA reads TGCGCCAGCAGCCTGGGGGTGTTGAACACCGGGGAGCTGTTTTTT. Its translation is CASSLGVLNTGELFF.